These T cell receptor beta chains were read from a single sample in a study of shared clonotypes between healthy human individuals. Generated by immunoSEQ multiplex PCR, the TCRdb table keeps only in-frame clones and is missing some. The sample has about a million clones, approximately 68% seen once. Sequences were obtained from memory CD4+ T cells sorted from blood. Every receptor here comes from a man aged 18 to 29 in good health. Both conserved end residues are part of each CDR3. The D gene is left open where the match is weak. Rows give clone size only sometimes, using once, few, many, or a class for an expanded clone.

DNA	CDR3	J	V	size	D
TGTGCCAGCGGCTTGGGGGTAGGGACAGGGAACAATGAGCAGTTCTTC	CASGLGVGTGNNEQFF	TRBJ2-1	TRBV5-6	once	TRBD1
TGCAGCGTTGTAATAGGGCCTTCCTACGAGCAGTACTTC	CSVVIGPSYEQYF	TRBJ2-7	TRBV29-1	.	.
TGTGCCAGCTCACCGTTGGCGGATAACTATGGCTACACCTTC	CASSPLADNYGYTF	TRBJ1-2	TRBV18	.	.
TGTGCCAGCAGCCGGACGGTCTCTGGCTACACCTTC	CASSRTVSGYTF	TRBJ1-2	TRBV5-6	.	.
TGTGCCAGCAGGTCCGCCTACGAGCAGTACTTC	CASRSAYEQYF	TRBJ2-7	TRBV6-6	.	.
TGCGCCAGCAGTGCTAGCGGGCGCCAAGAGACCCAGTACTTC	CASSASGRQETQYF	TRBJ2-5	TRBV10-2	once	TRBD2
TGTGCCAGCAGCTTATTCTCCCTGATTGGGGCAAAGTCACAAGAGACCCAGTACTTC	CASSLFSLIGAKSQETQYF	TRBJ2-5	TRBV11-2	.	.
TGCGCCAGCAGGAACAGGGGCGCCGATTCACCCCTCCACTTT	CASRNRGADSPLHF	TRBJ1-6	TRBV5-1	once	TRBD1
TGTGCCAGCAGTGAATTTGGCCGGGCCCCAGACTATAATTCACCCCTCCACTTT	CASSEFGRAPDYNSPLHF	TRBJ1-6	TRBV25-1	.	.
TGTGCCAGCAGGCTTACAGGGGGCGGTTGGGAAAAACTGTTTTTT	CASRLTGGGWEKLFF	TRBJ1-4	TRBV28	.	TRBD1
TGCGCCAGCAGCAGACAGGGCGAGGGTTCCAATGAGCAGTTCTTC	CASSRQGEGSNEQFF	TRBJ2-1	TRBV5-1	few	TRBD1
TGTGCCAGCAGCAGGGACAGGGTCAACTATGGCTACACCTTC	CASSRDRVNYGYTF	TRBJ1-2	TRBV5-6	few	TRBD1
TGTGCCAGCAGGTCCGGACAGCACTATGGCTACACCTTC	CASRSGQHYGYTF	TRBJ1-2	TRBV6-4	.	.
TGTGCCAGCTCCCGGACAGGGTCGAGCACAGATACGCAGTATTTT	CASSRTGSSTDTQYF	TRBJ2-3	TRBV9	once	TRBD1
TGTGCCAGCAGCTTGGACTTACGCACAGATACGCAGTATTTT	CASSLDLRTDTQYF	TRBJ2-3	TRBV5-5	once	.
TGTGCCAGCAGTGAGGGGAGCAGTCTAATCTACGAGCAGTACTTC	CASSEGSSLIYEQYF	TRBJ2-7	TRBV6-1	.	.
TGTGCCAGCAGTGCCCCCAGGGATGGTGGCTACGAGCAGTACTTC	CASSAPRDGGYEQYF	TRBJ2-7	TRBV28	.	.
TGCGCCAGCGGAGCCGACAGGGGCGACAATGAGCAGTTCTTC	CASGADRGDNEQFF	TRBJ2-1	TRBV5-1	.	TRBD1
TGTGCCAGCAGGTCCGGTGCCCCTGAAGCTTTCTTT	CASRSGAPEAFF	TRBJ1-1	TRBV28	few	.
TGTGCCAGCACCCCTCGACAGGGTAGATCACCCCTCCACTTT	CASTPRQGRSPLHF	TRBJ1-6	TRBV27	.	TRBD1
TGTGCCAGCTCACCCACCCCGGGCGGTGCCTACGAGCAGTACTTC	CASSPTPGGAYEQYF	TRBJ2-7	TRBV18	.	.
TGTGCCAGCAGTGCAGGGGGCCGGACTGAAGCTTTCTTT	CASSAGGRTEAFF	TRBJ1-1	TRBV6-6	.	TRBD1
TGTGCTAGTGGTTTGCCTATCGGGGGGGCCCTCACTAACTATGGCTACACCTTC	CASGLPIGGALTNYGYTF	TRBJ1-2	TRBV12-5	.	.
TGTGCCAGCAGCTTAAAAGGGACATACAATAGCAATCAGCCCCAGCATTTT	CASSLKGTYNSNQPQHF	TRBJ1-5	TRBV5-6	.	.
TGTGCCAGTAGTACATCTATAGCGGGAGTGAACACAGATACGCAGTATTTT	CASSTSIAGVNTDTQYF	TRBJ2-3	TRBV19	once	TRBD2
TGTGCCAGCAGTTGGGAGCCTAACTATGGCTACACCTTC	CASSWEPNYGYTF	TRBJ1-2	TRBV6-6	once	.
TGCGCCAGCAGCGAAGGACACGGACCCTATGGCTACACCTTC	CASSEGHGPYGYTF	TRBJ1-2	TRBV5-1	.	.
TGCGCCAGCAGCCAAGTCCAGGGGGGGGATACGCAGTATTTT	CASSQVQGGDTQYF	TRBJ2-3	TRBV4-1	few	.
TGCAGCGTTGTTGGGGACAACAACTATGGCTACACCTTC	CSVVGDNNYGYTF	TRBJ1-2	TRBV29-1	.	.
TGTGCCAGTAGTGTCCATCCCCGGGAGCCCCAGCATTTT	CASSVHPREPQHF	TRBJ1-5	TRBV19	.	.
TGTGCCACCGGCTCGCAGAGCACTGAAGCTTTCTTT	CATGSQSTEAFF	TRBJ1-1	TRBV28	.	.
TGTGCCAGCAGTGTAGGCCTCTCCTACGAGCAGTACTTC	CASSVGLSYEQYF	TRBJ2-7	TRBV11-3	.	.
TGTGCCAGCAGCTTAAGGGGGAATGATGAGCAGTTCTTC	CASSLRGNDEQFF	TRBJ2-1	TRBV13	once	.
TGTGCCATCGGTTCTCCGGGACAGGGGACCGGGGAGCTGTTTTTT	CAIGSPGQGTGELFF	TRBJ2-2	TRBV10-3	.	TRBD1
TGCGCCAGCAGCTCCGGGGGTACCTACGAGCAGTACTTC	CASSSGGTYEQYF	TRBJ2-7	TRBV5-1	.	.
TGTGCCAGCAGCGACACAGGATATAGCAATCAGCCCCAGCATTTT	CASSDTGYSNQPQHF	TRBJ1-5	TRBV6-1	.	.
TGTGCCAGCAGCTTACCTACCGCCTCGCCCCATGAGCAGTTCTTC	CASSLPTASPHEQFF	TRBJ2-1	TRBV7-8	once	.
TGTGCCATCAGTGGAAAGACAGGATCCAATGAGCAGTTCTTC	CAISGKTGSNEQFF	TRBJ2-1	TRBV10-3	.	.
TGCGCCAGCAGCCAAGGGGACAGGTACTACAATGAGCAGTTCTTC	CASSQGDRYYNEQFF	TRBJ2-1	TRBV5-1	few	TRBD1
TGTGCCATCAGTGAGTCGCCTAGCGGGCGCAATGAGCAGTTCTTC	CAISESPSGRNEQFF	TRBJ2-1	TRBV10-3	.	TRBD2
TGTGCCAGCTCCGACCCCGGACAACCCTACGAGCAGTACTTC	CASSDPGQPYEQYF	TRBJ2-7	TRBV6-5	.	.
TGTGCCAGCAGCTTGGCGCCAGGGGGTGGGTACGAGCAGTACTTC	CASSLAPGGGYEQYF	TRBJ2-7	TRBV5-8	.	TRBD1
TGTGCCAGAAGCGGAGCGGGGCGGGCGGAGACCCAGTACTTC	CARSGAGRAETQYF	TRBJ2-5	TRBV5-3	.	TRBD2
TGCGCCAGCAGCCAGCCCTTAGGAGAGCAGTACTTC	CASSQPLGEQYF	TRBJ2-7	TRBV4-1	.	.
TGTGCCAGCAGCCCCCGGACAGGGGGGGCCAATGAGCAGTTCTTC	CASSPRTGGANEQFF	TRBJ2-1	TRBV7-9	.	TRBD1
TGTGCCAGCAGCTTATCCTCTAACTATGGCTACACCTTC	CASSLSSNYGYTF	TRBJ1-2	TRBV7-3	.	.
TGTGCCAGCAAACAGACAGTATCCACTGAAGCTTTCTTT	CASKQTVSTEAFF	TRBJ1-1	TRBV27	.	.
TGTGCCAGCAGCTTAGGTGGATCCGGGAACTCCTACGAGCAGTACTTC	CASSLGGSGNSYEQYF	TRBJ2-7	TRBV7-8	.	.
TGTGCCAGCAGTGAGGGACCCTGGGCGTGGGAGACCCAGTACTTC	CASSEGPWAWETQYF	TRBJ2-5	TRBV6-1	.	.
TGTGCCAGCTCAGCCGGGACAGGATACTCTGGAAACACCATATATTTT	CASSAGTGYSGNTIYF	TRBJ1-3	TRBV18	.	TRBD1
TGTGCCAGTCGGCACCTGAACAGGGCTGATAATTCACCCCTCCACTTT	CASRHLNRADNSPLHF	TRBJ1-6	TRBV19	.	.
TGTGCCAGCAGCGTCGGACAGGGGGCGGACACTGAAGCTTTCTTT	CASSVGQGADTEAFF	TRBJ1-1	TRBV9	.	TRBD1
TGTGCCAGCAGCTTCGGGCCAAACACTGAAGCTTTCTTT	CASSFGPNTEAFF	TRBJ1-1	TRBV7-2	.	.
TGTGCCAGTAGGCCCGGGACACCGGACTACACTGAAGCTTTCTTT	CASRPGTPDYTEAFF	TRBJ1-1	TRBV19	few	.
TGTGCCAGCAGCTCCAGGAGCCAAGAGACCCAGTACTTC	CASSSRSQETQYF	TRBJ2-5	TRBV7-3	once	.
TGTGCCAGCAGCTTAAGCTATTCCATGGATAATTCACCCCTCCACTTT	CASSLSYSMDNSPLHF	TRBJ1-6	TRBV7-8	many	.
TGCGCCAGCAGCCGCCTGACAGGGGGAGTCGATACGCAGTATTTT	CASSRLTGGVDTQYF	TRBJ2-3	TRBV4-1	.	TRBD1
TGTGCCAGCAGCTCGGGACAGCCATATGGCTACACCTTC	CASSSGQPYGYTF	TRBJ1-2	TRBV9	.	TRBD1
TGTGCCAGCAGCCTGGGACTAGCGGGGTGGTTCTTC	CASSLGLAGWFF	TRBJ2-1	TRBV7-9	once	TRBD2
TGTGCCTGGAGTGAAACTAGCGGGGGGGCCGGTACGCAGTATTTT	CAWSETSGGAGTQYF	TRBJ2-3	TRBV30	.	TRBD2